This T cell receptor beta chain was identified in a study of shared clonotypes between healthy human individuals (TCRdb year 2020). Study-level background: A few men and two women, aged 18 to 49 years, made up the cohort. For each donor, CD4 naive and CD4 memory were each given three plates, CD8 naive was given two plates, and CD8 memory was given one plate. The study deeply sequenced blood TCR repertoires of about five healthy adults to estimate repertoire size and the extent of clonotype sharing between individuals. To increase sequencing depth and limit assay-specific biases, TCR repertoire library preparation and sequencing were carried out by different laboratories using diverse techniques. Between about 0.85 and 9.5 billion PBMCs per donor were obtained by leukapheresis.

Donors were healthy HIV-negative adults with no recently reported acute infections or vaccinations. All donors were Caucasian adults living in Nashville, Tennessee, USA. CD4+ T cells were enriched by magnetic negative selection; naive cells were then positively selected on CD45RA, and the negative fraction formed the memory subset. Blood was obtained by leukapheresis, after which PBMCs were separated by Ficoll-Histopaque density gradient centrifugation and cryopreserved in liquid nitrogen vapor phase. Analytical flow cytometry was used to check the purity and quantity of every magnetically sorted T cell population. Genomic DNA was isolated from every sorted fraction and measured by UV absorbance on a Nanodrop 2000c. V was cut back by 2 bases and J by 2 bases, leaving a gap of 12 bases between them. The germline V gene encodes CDR1 MNHEY and CDR2 SVGAGI. From the cysteine up to the phenylalanine, the CDR3 has a length of 16 residues. Only the CDR3 DNA stays, 48 bases, in frame from base 1.

TCR CDR3 regions were amplified from genomic DNA by multiplex PCR using the deep immunoSEQ assay. Genomic DNA extracted from each cell subset was distributed evenly over all wells of several immunoSEQ 96-well plates, and each plate served as one replicate. Each replicate PCR for sorted subsets received about 180 ng genomic DNA, equal to about 30,000 T cell genomes. The purified libraries were quantified using a Qubit 3.0 fluorometer, sized with a Bioanalyzer 2100, and then quantified again using the KAPA Library Quantification kit. Every immunoSEQ 96-well plate was sequenced on a dedicated single-read 150-cycle Illumina NextSeq 550 flow cell. Under the source paper's analysis protocol: Because the immunoSEQ output held only junctional sequences and lacked quality scores, the filtering could not match the filtering applied to full-length reads. Sequences were annotated with PyIR, a Python wrapper for IgBLAST v1.9, using IMGT germline references to assign V/J genes and CDR3. Reads were removed for weak V/J assignments (E-value above 1e-6), missing CDR3, stop codons, out-of-frame junctions, or ambiguous translated residues. V3J clonotypes were defined as sequences sharing an identical inferred V gene, J gene, and CDR3 amino acid sequence. Percentage overlap between repertoires was calculated by dividing the number of shared unique clonotypes by the size of the smaller repertoire. Repertoire richness was assessed with RTK rarefaction, the Chao1 estimator, and Recon v2.1 estimates of unobserved clonotypes. Generation probabilities for all TCRbeta clonotypes obtained by the gDNA method from several donors were computed using OLGA. Imported from immuneACCESS, the table was reduced by TCRdb to in-frame sequences with V and J called. These copies leave out some clones; in studies compared against another copy, an unresolved V gene accounts for under half, and the cause of the remainder is not known. The DNA was the basis for D and trimming; V, J and clone size are from that table. Across this sample there are more than 1 million clones, with about four fifths seen only once. The biggest ten clones account for 0.52% of the sample.

The investigation overall reported the following: Sharing across a handful of donors was observed for about 5% of naive CD4, about 4% of naive CD8, 2% to 2.5% of memory CD4, and roughly 0.4% of memory CD8 clonotypes. Sampling was limited to blood, and TCR repertoires in tissue likely differ from TCR repertoires in blood. Compared with non-shared clonotypes, the clonotypes found in all four sorted-subset donors had higher generation probabilities. Larger estimated clonotype richness was generally found for naive subsets than for memory subsets. Based on pairwise subsampling, the degree of clonotype sharing among donors was expected to be affected by sequencing depth. Even with the large sequencing depth, rarefaction of the sorted-subset datasets indicated that sequencing was incomplete. Because the study included only a small number of donors, the genetic and exposure-history diversity represented was limited.

As to this clone: The antigen this receptor binds is unknown. Base qualities are not recorded, but no much larger clone differs from it by a single base.

Input material: memory CD4+ T cells from PBMCs. The sample's cell subset or site label is to be understood as: CD45RA-negative fraction. The sequence came from a man between 18 and 29 years old in good health. Some clones in this sample may be carry-over from other donors' samples. The chain was built from TRBV6-5 and TRBJ2-2, with the D segment identity uncertain. The CDR3 protein is CASSYRRSQNTGELFF. The sequenced DNA: TGTGCCAGCAGTTACCGGCGATCTCAAAACACCGGGGAGCTGTTTTTT.